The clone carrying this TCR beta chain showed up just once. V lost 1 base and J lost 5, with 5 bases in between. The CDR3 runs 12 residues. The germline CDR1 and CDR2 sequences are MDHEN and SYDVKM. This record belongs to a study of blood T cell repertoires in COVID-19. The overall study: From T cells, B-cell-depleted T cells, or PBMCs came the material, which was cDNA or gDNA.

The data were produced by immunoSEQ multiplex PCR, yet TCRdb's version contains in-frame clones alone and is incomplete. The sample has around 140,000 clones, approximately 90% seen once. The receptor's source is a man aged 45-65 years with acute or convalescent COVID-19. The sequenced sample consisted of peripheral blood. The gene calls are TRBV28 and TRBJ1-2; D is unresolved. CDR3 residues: CASSLSLYGYTF. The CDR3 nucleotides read TGTGCCAGCAGTTTATCCTTATATGGCTACACCTTC.